The entry below gives a single T cell receptor beta chain sequence along with its context. This specimen comes from a study of blood T cell repertoires in COVID-19. About the research overall: T cells, B-cell-depleted T cells, or PBMCs supplied cDNA or gDNA.

Germline CDR1 is MNHEY and CDR2 is SMNVEV (reference sequence). V was trimmed by 1 base and J by 1 base, leaving 10 bases between them. The CDR3 runs 15 residues. Produced via immunoSEQ multiplex PCR; TCRdb's table is partial and in-frame only. The table lists fewer than 150,000 clones, approximately 85% of them singletons. This receptor was identified in a human donor in a cohort sampled during active COVID-19. The chain uses TRBV27 and TRBJ1-1; D is undetermined. The material sequenced was peripheral blood. The CDR3 nucleotides are TGTGCCAGCAGTTTATGGGCAGGATCGAACACTGAAGCTTTCTTT. This encodes CASSLWAGSNTEAFF.